This T cell receptor (beta chain) came from a study of T cells in Graves' hyperthyroidism and ophthalmopathy. Across the study: Upon initial diagnosis and before any treatment, peripheral blood was collected.

This clonotype was counted a few times. The TCR beta CDR3 regions underwent amplification using RNA transcripts as the source. An initial round of RT-PCR targeting the TCR CDR3 relied on the HTBI primer set. TCRdb reprocessed the multiplex PCR reads via MiXCR and lists one record per CDR3 protein. The table includes over 350,000 distinct CDR3 sequences, under 15% detected once. Per germline, CDR1 MNHNS and CDR2 SASEGT. The CDR3 has 11 amino acids. V shed 6 bases and J shed 12 bases, with 11 bases lying between them. This TCR derives from a man younger than 35 with Graves' ophthalmopathy. The rearrangement uses TRBV6-1 and TRBJ1-4, with D tentatively TRBD1 (5 bases). The source material was blood. The CDR3 region has the DNA TGTGCCAGCAGACAGGCCTGGCAACTGTTTTTT. Protein product: CASRQAWQLFF.